This entry describes one T cell receptor beta chain. Its antigen remains unidentified. Per-base qualities were not stored, and no clone one base away is much larger. The donors were healthy, HIV-negative adults who had no recently reported acute infections or vaccinations. Only Caucasian adults living in Nashville, Tennessee, USA were represented among the donors. For unsorted samples, roughly 91 million PBMCs were counted, and genomic DNA was extracted using the QIAamp DNA Blood Mini kit. Blood was obtained by leukapheresis, after which PBMCs were separated by Ficoll-Histopaque density gradient centrifugation and cryopreserved in liquid nitrogen vapor phase. This specimen belongs to a study of shared clonotypes between healthy human individuals (dated by TCRdb to the early 2020s). As for the study more broadly: The cohort included a few men and a couple of women between 18 and 49 years of age. The study deeply sequenced blood TCR repertoires of five healthy adults to estimate repertoire size and the extent of clonotype sharing between individuals. To increase sequencing depth and limit assay-specific biases, different laboratories used diverse techniques to prepare libraries and sequence TCR repertoires. Between about 0.8 and 8.9 billion PBMCs per donor were obtained by leukapheresis.

At the junction V is shortened by 3 bases and J by 3 bases, with 8 bases in between. According to the germline V gene (reference sequence), CDR1 reads SEHNR and CDR2 reads FQNEAQ. Reading from cysteine to phenylalanine, the CDR3 counts 13 amino acids. Just the 39-base CDR3 DNA is kept, in frame starting at base 1. Using the deep immunoSEQ assay, TCR CDR3 regions were amplified from genomic DNA by multiplex PCR. Extracted genomic DNA from each cell subset was spread evenly across all wells of several immunoSEQ 96-well plates, with each plate serving as a replicate. For unsorted PBMC, each replicate PCR was loaded with approximately 320 ng genomic DNA, equivalent to around 30,000 T cell genomes. Unsorted PBMC genomic DNA was sequenced across ten immunoSEQ deep assay plates. Purified libraries were quantified with a Qubit 3.0 fluorometer, sized on a Bioanalyzer 2100, and re-quantified with the KAPA Library Quantification kit. Each immunoSEQ 96-well plate was sequenced on its own single-read 150-cycle Illumina NextSeq 550 flow cell. As for how the authors treated the data: Because the immunoSEQ output held only junctional sequences and lacked quality scores, the filtering could not match the filtering applied to full-length reads. Sequences were annotated with PyIR, a Python wrapper for IgBLAST v1.9, using IMGT germline references to assign V/J genes and CDR3. Reads were filtered out if the reads had weak V/J assignments (E-value above 1e-6), no CDR3, stop codons, out-of-frame junctions, or ambiguous translated residues. A V3J clonotype was defined by an identical inferred V gene, J gene, and CDR3 amino acid sequence. The percentage overlap between two repertoires was calculated by dividing the number of shared unique clonotypes by the size of the smaller repertoire. Three approaches were used to assess repertoire richness: RTK rarefaction, the Chao1 estimator, and Recon v2.1 estimates of unobserved clonotypes. Imported from immuneACCESS, the table was reduced by TCRdb to in-frame sequences with V and J called. These copies leave out some clones; in studies compared against another copy, an unresolved V gene accounts for under half, and the cause of the remainder is not known. V and J calls and clone size are as listed in that table; D and trimming were resolved from the DNA. The sample contains some 450,000 clones, around 77% of them found a single time. Of the sample, more than 10% falls within the top ten clones.

Paper-wide results and their limitations: The small number of donors limited the genetic and exposure-history diversity represented. Sampling was restricted to blood, and TCR repertoires in tissue are likely to differ from TCR repertoires in blood. Pairwise subsampling led to the expectation that sequencing depth would affect the degree of clonotype sharing among donors.

Source material: PBMCs. This sequence originates from a woman between 40 and 50 years old in good health. Some clones in this sample may be carry-over from other donors' samples. The sequence links TRBV7-9 to TRBJ2-5; D gene: possibly TRBD2, on 6 matching bases. The CDR3 corresponds to CASSLEGEETQYF. In nucleotide form, the sequence is TGTGCCAGCAGCTTGGAGGGAGAAGAGACCCAGTACTTC.